The source of this TCR beta chain is a study of shared clonotypes between healthy human individuals. Study summary: A few men and a couple of women, aged 18 to 49, were donors.

The CDR3 has 17 amino acids. CDR1 SGHRS and CDR2 YFSETQ come from the germline V gene. The V segment lost 1 base and the J segment 6 bases; nucleotides outside the gene matches: 9. The authors ran the assay at deep level. The input for sorted-subset replicate PCRs was around 0.2 ug DNA, some 28,000 T cell genomes. Sequencing was performed with immunoSEQ multiplex PCR; in TCRdb, only in-frame clones are kept and a portion is missing. The sample lists over a million clones; under 99% were seen once. HIV-negative, healthy adults without recent acute infections or vaccinations were the donors. The sequence derives from a man under 40 in good health. The chain carries TRBV5-1 and TRBJ2-3; 12 nucleotides align to TRBD2. The specimen sequenced was naive CD4+ T cells sorted from blood. Subset specified: CD45RA+ positively selected. The CDR3 loop is CASSLTPRLAGVDTQYF. CDR3 in DNA: TGCGCCAGCAGCTTGACCCCTCGACTAGCGGGAGTGGATACGCAGTATTTT.